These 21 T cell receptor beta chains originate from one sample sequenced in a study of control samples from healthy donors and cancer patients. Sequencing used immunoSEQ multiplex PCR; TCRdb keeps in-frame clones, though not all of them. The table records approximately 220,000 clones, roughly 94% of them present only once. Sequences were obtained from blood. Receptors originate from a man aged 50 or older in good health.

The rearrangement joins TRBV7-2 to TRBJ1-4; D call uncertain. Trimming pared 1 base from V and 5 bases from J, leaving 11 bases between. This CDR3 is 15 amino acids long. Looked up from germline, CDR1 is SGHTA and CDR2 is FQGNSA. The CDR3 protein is CASSLVSGMNEKLFF. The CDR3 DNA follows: TGTGCCAGCAGCTTAGTTTCAGGAATGAATGAAAAACTGTTTTTT.

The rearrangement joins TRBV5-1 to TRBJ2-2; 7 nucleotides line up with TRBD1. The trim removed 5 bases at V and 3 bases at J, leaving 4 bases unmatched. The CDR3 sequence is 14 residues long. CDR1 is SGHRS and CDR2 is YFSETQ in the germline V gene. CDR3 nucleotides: TGCGCCAGCAGTTATCAGGGGGACACCGGGGAGCTGTTTTTT. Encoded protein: CASSYQGDTGELFF. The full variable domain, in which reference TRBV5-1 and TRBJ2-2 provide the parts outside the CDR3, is KAGVTQTPRYLIKTRGQQVTLSCSPISGHRSVSWYQQTPGQGLQFLFEYFSETQRNKGNFPGRFSGRQFSNSRSEMNVSTLELGDSALYLCASSYQGDTGELFFGEGSRLTVL.

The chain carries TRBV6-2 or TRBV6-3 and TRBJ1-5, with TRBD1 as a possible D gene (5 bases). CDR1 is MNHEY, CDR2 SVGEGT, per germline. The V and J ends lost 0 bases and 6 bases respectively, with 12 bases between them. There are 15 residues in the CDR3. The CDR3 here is CASSYSIQGGQPQHF. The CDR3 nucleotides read TGTGCCAGCAGTTACTCGATCCAGGGAGGTCAGCCCCAGCATTTT.

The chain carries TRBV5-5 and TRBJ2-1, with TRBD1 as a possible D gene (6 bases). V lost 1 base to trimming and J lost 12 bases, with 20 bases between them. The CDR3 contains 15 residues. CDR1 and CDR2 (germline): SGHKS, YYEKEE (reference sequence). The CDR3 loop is CASSLSLAGANWQFF. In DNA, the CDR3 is TGTGCCAGCAGCTTGTCCCTTGCAGGGGCGAACTGGCAGTTCTTC.

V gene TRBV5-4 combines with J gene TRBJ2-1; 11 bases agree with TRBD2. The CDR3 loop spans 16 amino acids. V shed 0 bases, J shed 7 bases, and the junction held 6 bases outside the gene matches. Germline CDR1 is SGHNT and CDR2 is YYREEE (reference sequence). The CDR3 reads CASSLVSGGARNEQFF. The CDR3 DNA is TGTGCCAGCAGCTTGGTTAGCGGGGGGGCTAGGAATGAGCAGTTCTTC.

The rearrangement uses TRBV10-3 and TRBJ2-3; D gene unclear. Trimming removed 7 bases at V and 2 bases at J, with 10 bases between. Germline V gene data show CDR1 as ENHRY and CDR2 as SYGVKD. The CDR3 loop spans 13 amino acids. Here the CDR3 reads CAITGANTDTQYF. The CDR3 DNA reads TGTGCCATCACTGGAGCCAACACAGATACGCAGTATTTT.

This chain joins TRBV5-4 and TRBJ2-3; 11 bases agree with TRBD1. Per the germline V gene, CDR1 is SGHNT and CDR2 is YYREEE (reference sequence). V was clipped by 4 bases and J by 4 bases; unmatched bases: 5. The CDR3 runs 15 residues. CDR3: CASSGQGAGADTQYF. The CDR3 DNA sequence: TGTGCCAGCAGCGGACAGGGGGCAGGGGCAGATACGCAGTATTTT.

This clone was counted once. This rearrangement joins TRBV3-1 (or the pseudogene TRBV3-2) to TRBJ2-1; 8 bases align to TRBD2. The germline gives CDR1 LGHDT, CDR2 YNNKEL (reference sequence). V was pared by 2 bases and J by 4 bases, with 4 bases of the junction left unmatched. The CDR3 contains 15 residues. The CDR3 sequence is CASSQYGGGYNEQFF. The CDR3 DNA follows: TGTGCCAGCAGCCAATACGGCGGGGGGTACAATGAGCAGTTCTTC.

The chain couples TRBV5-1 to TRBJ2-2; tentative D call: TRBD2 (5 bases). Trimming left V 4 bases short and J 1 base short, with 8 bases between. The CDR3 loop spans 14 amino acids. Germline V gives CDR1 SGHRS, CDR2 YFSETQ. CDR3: CASSRTVNTGELFF. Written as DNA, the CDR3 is TGCGCCAGCAGCCGGACTGTGAACACCGGGGAGCTGTTTTTT. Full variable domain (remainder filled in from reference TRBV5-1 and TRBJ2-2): KAGVTQTPRYLIKTRGQQVTLSCSPISGHRSVSWYQQTPGQGLQFLFEYFSETQRNKGNFPGRFSGRQFSNSRSEMNVSTLELGDSALYLCASSRTVNTGELFFGEGSRLTVL.

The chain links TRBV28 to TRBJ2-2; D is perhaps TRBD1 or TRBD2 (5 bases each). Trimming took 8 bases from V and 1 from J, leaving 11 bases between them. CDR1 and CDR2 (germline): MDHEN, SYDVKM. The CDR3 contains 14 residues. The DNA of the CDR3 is TGTGCCAGCCTTCGAGGGGAGAACACCGGGGAGCTGTTTTTT. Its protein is CASLRGENTGELFF.

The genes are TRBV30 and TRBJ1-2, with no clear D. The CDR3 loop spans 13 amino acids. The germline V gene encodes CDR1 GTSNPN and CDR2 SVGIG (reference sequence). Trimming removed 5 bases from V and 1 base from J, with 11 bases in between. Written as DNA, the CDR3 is TGTGCCTGGCTCCTGGGAATTAACTATGGCTACACCTTC. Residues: CAWLLGINYGYTF.

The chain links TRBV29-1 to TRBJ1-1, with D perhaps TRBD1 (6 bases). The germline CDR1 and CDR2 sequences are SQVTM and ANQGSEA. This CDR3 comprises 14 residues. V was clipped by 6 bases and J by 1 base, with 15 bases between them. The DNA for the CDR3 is TGCAGCGTCCAGCGACAGGACCAGAACACTGAAGCTTTCTTT. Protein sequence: CSVQRQDQNTEAFF. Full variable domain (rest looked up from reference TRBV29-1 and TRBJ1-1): SAVISQKPSRDICQRGTSLTIQCQVDSQVTMMFWYRQQPGQSLTLIATANQGSEATYESGFVIDKFPISRPNLTFSTLTVSNMSPEDSSIYLCSVQRQDQNTEAFFGQGTRLTVV.

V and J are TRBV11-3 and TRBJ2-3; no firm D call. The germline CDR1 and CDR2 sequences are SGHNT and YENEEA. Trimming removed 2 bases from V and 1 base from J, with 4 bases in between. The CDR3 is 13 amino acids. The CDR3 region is CASSLQGTDTQYF. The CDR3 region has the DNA TGTGCCAGCAGCTTACAGGGCACAGATACGCAGTATTTT.

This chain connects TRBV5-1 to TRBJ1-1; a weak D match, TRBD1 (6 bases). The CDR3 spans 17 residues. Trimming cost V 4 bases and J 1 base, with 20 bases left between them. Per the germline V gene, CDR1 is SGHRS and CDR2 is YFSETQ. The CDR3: CASSRPRDTYQNTEAFF. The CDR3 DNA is TGCGCCAGCAGCCGGCCCCGGGACACTTACCAGAACACTGAAGCTTTCTTT.

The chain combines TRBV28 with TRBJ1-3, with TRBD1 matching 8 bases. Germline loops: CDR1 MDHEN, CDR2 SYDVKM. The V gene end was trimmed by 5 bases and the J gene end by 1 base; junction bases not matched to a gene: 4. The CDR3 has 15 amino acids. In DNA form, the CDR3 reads TGTGCCAGCAGTGGAGACAGGGGATCTGGAAACACCATATATTTT. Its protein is CASSGDRGSGNTIYF.

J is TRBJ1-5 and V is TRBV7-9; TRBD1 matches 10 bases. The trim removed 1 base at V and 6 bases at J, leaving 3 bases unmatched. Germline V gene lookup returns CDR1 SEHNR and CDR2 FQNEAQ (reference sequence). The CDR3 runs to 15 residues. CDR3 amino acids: CASSLGGQGSQPQHF. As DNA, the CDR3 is TGTGCCAGCAGCTTAGGGGGACAGGGGAGTCAGCCCCAGCATTTT.

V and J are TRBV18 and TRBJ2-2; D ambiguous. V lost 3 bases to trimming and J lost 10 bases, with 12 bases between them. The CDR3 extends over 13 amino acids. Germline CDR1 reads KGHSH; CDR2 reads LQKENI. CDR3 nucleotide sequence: TGTGCCAGCTCACCGATCGTTTCGGAGGAGCTGTTTTTT. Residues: CASSPIVSEELFF.

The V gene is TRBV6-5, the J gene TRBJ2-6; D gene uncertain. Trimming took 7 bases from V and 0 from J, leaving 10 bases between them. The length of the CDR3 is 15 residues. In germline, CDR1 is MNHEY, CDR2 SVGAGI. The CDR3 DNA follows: TGTGCCAGCACCCAAGTCTACTCTGGGGCCAACGTCCTGACTTTC. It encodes CASTQVYSGANVLTF.

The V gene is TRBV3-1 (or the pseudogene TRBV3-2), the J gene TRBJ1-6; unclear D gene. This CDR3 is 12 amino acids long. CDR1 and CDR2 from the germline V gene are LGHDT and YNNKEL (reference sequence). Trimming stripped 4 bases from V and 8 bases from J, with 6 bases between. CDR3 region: CASSPDDSPLHF. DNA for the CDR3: TGTGCCAGCAGCCCGGACGATTCACCCCTCCACTTT.

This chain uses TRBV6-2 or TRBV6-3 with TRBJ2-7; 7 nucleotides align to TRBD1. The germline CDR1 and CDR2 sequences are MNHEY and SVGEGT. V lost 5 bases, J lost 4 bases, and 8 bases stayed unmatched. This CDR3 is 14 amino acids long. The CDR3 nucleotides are TGTGCCAGCAGTGACCGACAGGGTGTTTACGAGCAGTACTTC. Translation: CASSDRQGVYEQYF.

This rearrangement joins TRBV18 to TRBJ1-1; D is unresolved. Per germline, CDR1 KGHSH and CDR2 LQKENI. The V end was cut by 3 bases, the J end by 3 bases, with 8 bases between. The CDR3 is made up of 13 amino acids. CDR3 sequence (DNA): TGTGCCAGCTCACCCCCCCTGGACACTGAAGCTTTCTTT. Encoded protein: CASSPPLDTEAFF.